The rows below give T cell receptor beta chains drawn from one sample of a study of blood T cell repertoires in COVID-19. Clones were sequenced by immunoSEQ multiplex PCR, and TCRdb holds only the in-frame ones, with some missing. The profile shows about 240,000 clones, roughly 80% of them singletons. Sample: peripheral blood. The receptors were gathered from a woman between 18 and 30 years old with acute or convalescent COVID-19. Both conserved end residues are part of each CDR3. A D gene is named only where the DNA matches it firmly. The listing skips clone size in some rows; elsewhere it reads once, few, many or a size class.

j_call d_call clone_size v_call cdr3_aa cdr3_nt
TRBJ2-6 NA NA TRBV19 CASDQQHSGANVLTF TGTGCCAGTGACCAACAGCACTCTGGGGCCAACGTCCTGACTTTC
TRBJ2-7 NA NA TRBV5-5 CASSLWDTSYEQYF TGTGCCAGCAGCTTATGGGACACCTCCTACGAGCAGTACTTC
TRBJ2-7 TRBD2 few TRBV3-1/TRBV3-2 CASSQDSSVAGIHEQYF TGTGCCAGCAGCCAAGACTCGTCGGTAGCGGGAATACACGAGCAGTACTTC
TRBJ1-2 NA NA TRBV3-1/TRBV3-2 CASSQEGPGLGYGYTF TGTGCCAGCAGCCAAGAGGGTCCCGGGTTAGGCTATGGCTACACCTTC
TRBJ1-5 TRBD1 NA TRBV28 CASRETGVQPQHF TGTGCCAGCAGGGAAACAGGGGTTCAGCCCCAGCATTTT
TRBJ1-1 NA NA TRBV16 CASSRGRDTEAFF TGTGCCAGCAGCCGAGGGCGCGACACTGAAGCTTTCTTT
TRBJ1-6 NA many TRBV7-8 CASSPTAFEGLNSPLHF TGTGCCAGCAGCCCTACGGCGTTCGAGGGTCTGAATTCACCCCTCCACTTT
TRBJ1-1 NA NA TRBV29-1 CSGWGGLGNTEAFF TGCAGCGGATGGGGGGGCTTGGGGAACACTGAAGCTTTCTTT
TRBJ1-2 TRBD1 NA TRBV7-9 CASSRGGGDGYTF TGTGCCAGCAGCCGAGGGGGCGGTGATGGCTACACCTTC
TRBJ2-2 TRBD2 NA TRBV9 CASSVLAGTGELFF TGTGCCAGCAGCGTACTAGCGGGCACCGGGGAGCTGTTTTTT
TRBJ1-2 TRBD1 once TRBV20-1 CSASPLGQGKNYGYTF TGCAGTGCTAGTCCGCTTGGACAGGGGAAGAACTATGGCTACACCTTC
TRBJ1-2 NA once TRBV19 CASSTPGGGAGGYTF TGTGCCAGTAGCACCCCCGGAGGGGGGGCAGGTGGCTACACCTTC
TRBJ2-7 NA NA TRBV27 CASSSGYGQYF TGTGCCAGCAGCAGCGGCTACGGGCAGTACTTC
TRBJ1-4 NA NA TRBV2 CASSSGIRTVNEKLFF TGTGCCAGCAGCAGCGGTATTCGGACAGTTAATGAAAAACTGTTTTTT
TRBJ1-2 NA NA TRBV7-6 CASSLLTKPSGDNGYTF TGTGCCAGCAGCTTACTGACGAAACCCTCCGGTGACAATGGCTACACCTTC
TRBJ2-2 TRBD1 NA TRBV6-4 CASRGQENTGELFF TGTGCCAGCCGGGGACAGGAGAACACCGGGGAGCTGTTTTTT
TRBJ1-1 NA few TRBV20-1 CSASSGHLNTEAFF TGCAGTGCTAGTTCGGGACACTTGAACACTGAAGCTTTCTTT
TRBJ2-5 NA NA TRBV19 CASSIHRVSQETQYF TGTGCCAGTAGTATCCACAGGGTAAGCCAAGAGACCCAGTACTTC
TRBJ1-5 TRBD1 NA TRBV6-6 CASSRGQNNQPQHF TGTGCCAGCTCGAGGGGGCAGAACAATCAGCCCCAGCATTTT
TRBJ2-7 NA once TRBV28 CASNRYAGASYEQYF TGTGCCAGCAACCGATATGCGGGTGCTTCCTACGAGCAGTACTTC